This T cell receptor beta chain is drawn from a study of T-cell memory formation after mild COVID-19. Overall study context: Clustering of TCRs was largely donor specific.

J gave up 5 bases and V 3 bases, and 6 bases lay outside the gene matches. The CDR3 loop spans 15 amino acids. CDR1 is LGHNA, CDR2 YSLEER, per germline. Researchers used 5'RACE with constant-segment primers to make TCR alpha and TCR beta cDNA libraries that carry sample barcodes and UMIs. Each CDR3 protein gets one entry after TCRdb re-called the 5' RACE reads with MiXCR. The data hold approximately 430,000 distinct CDR3 sequences, with 23% observed a single time. The study's findings and limits: Shrinking CD4+ clones resided mostly in CM and EM, and CD8+ ones in EMRA.

This clonotype has a handful of counts. Its target is not known. The chain couples TRBV4-3 to TRBJ2-5; TRBD1 matches 10 bases. Material for sequencing was PBMCs or a T cell subset sorted from them (not recorded which). The receptor's source is an adult woman who had mild COVID-19 (a few samples of this study predate the infection). Cell type and time point are not known. The CDR3 reads CASSHSTGGLETQYF. CDR3 DNA sequence: TGCGCCAGCAGCCACTCGACAGGGGGCCTTGAGACCCAGTACTTC.